The following is a T cell receptor beta chain sequence with its context. What it recognizes is unknown. TCRdb's table, derived via immunoSEQ multiplex PCR, lists solely in-frame clones and lacks some. The sample shows 75,000 to 95,000 clones, 83% of them seen only once. The entry originates in a study of PD-1 blockade in classical Hodgkin lymphoma. General study points: In CD4+ cells, TCR diversity went up significantly by C4D1, but in CD8+ cells it did not. Nothing has yet pinned down what causes the repertoire differences, possibly disease activity or prior therapy.

The CDR3 runs 14 residues. The trim removed 6 bases at V and 3 bases at J, leaving 4 bases unmatched. Germline V lookup: CDR1 MNHNS, CDR2 SASEGT. The time point here: cycle 4 day 1 (C4D1), after 6 weeks of nivolumab. Each of the patients experienced relapse following autologous stem cell transplantation, and their brentuximab vedotin exposure differed. Sequencing used peripheral blood mononuclear cells (PBMCs), obtained before the fourth cycle of nivolumab. The chain links TRBV6-1 to TRBJ2-2; 7 bases agree with TRBD1. This TCR was sampled from a human donor with classical Hodgkin lymphoma. Here the CDR3 reads CASRDRVDTGELFF. CDR3 in DNA: TGTGCCAGCAGAGACAGGGTTGACACCGGGGAGCTGTTTTTT.